Following are 23 T cell receptor beta chains from one sample sequenced in a study of T cell responses to AZD1222 COVID-19 vaccine. Method: immunoSEQ multiplex PCR; TCRdb's copy keeps in-frame clones and lacks some. The sample records 150,000 to 200,000 clones, approximately 90% being singletons. The sample here was peripheral blood, taken on day 0 of AZD1222 vaccination. These TCRs come from an adult in good health.

This clone has more than one count but fewer than ten. The chain joins TRBV7-9 to TRBJ2-3; TRBD2 is a possible D gene (5 bases). The ends were cut back, 2 bases at V and 5 bases at J, with 11 bases in the middle. Per germline, CDR1 SEHNR and CDR2 FQNEAQ (reference sequence). The CDR3 is 14 residues long. The CDR3 here is CASSLTGGLDTQYF. The CDR3 DNA reads TGTGCCAGCAGCTTAACTGGCGGGTTAGATACGCAGTATTTT.

The chain couples TRBV30 to TRBJ2-7; a possible D gene is TRBD2 (6 bases). The CDR3 has 14 residues. Trimming removed 0 bases at V and 2 bases at J, with 11 bases between. Germline CDR1 reads GTSNPN; CDR2 reads SVGIG (reference sequence). The CDR3 loop is CAWSVPGVTYEQYF. The DNA for the CDR3 is TGTGCCTGGAGTGTACCGGGGGTAACCTACGAGCAGTACTTC.

The chain carries TRBV18 and TRBJ2-7, with D tentatively TRBD2 (6 bases). The CDR3 totals 14 residues. Germline assignment: CDR1 KGHSH and CDR2 LQKENI. The germline V and J ends were trimmed by 3 bases and 1 base, with 10 bases remaining between them. This CDR3 reads CASSPRAGSYEQYF. CDR3 DNA: TGTGCCAGCTCACCCCGGGCGGGGTCCTACGAGCAGTACTTC.

The chain carries TRBV27 and TRBJ2-5; no reliable D call. The germline V gene has CDR1 MNHEY and CDR2 SMNVEV (reference sequence). Trimming pared 4 bases from V and 9 bases from J, leaving 12 bases between. The CDR3 consists of 12 residues. The CDR3 loop reads CASSSLGKAQYF. DNA for the CDR3: TGTGCCAGCAGTTCCCTAGGGAAGGCCCAGTACTTC.

This chain links TRBV7-2 with TRBJ1-1; 8 bases map to TRBD1. Germline V CDR1 and CDR2: SGHTA, FQGNSA. After removal of 3 bases from V and 10 bases from J, the junction contained 7 bases not matched to a gene. There are 13 residues in the CDR3. In DNA form, the CDR3 reads TGTGCCAGCAGCTTTCATCAGACAGGGGTAGCTTTCTTT. Amino acid sequence: CASSFHQTGVAFF.

This chain joins TRBV3-1 (or the pseudogene TRBV3-2) and TRBJ2-5; D unresolved. The germline V and J ends were trimmed by 1 base and 6 bases, with 3 bases remaining between them. The CDR3 consists of 11 residues. From germline, CDR1 is LGHDT and CDR2 YNNKEL (reference sequence). The CDR3 nucleotides are TGTGCCAGCAGCCAAGGAAAGACCCAGTACTTC. It encodes CASSQGKTQYF.

The CDR3 here is CASSYPEVAGGLKEQFF. The CDR3, as DNA: TGTGCCAGCAGTTACCCCGAGGTAGCGGGAGGGCTTAAGGAGCAGTTCTTC. The J gene is TRBJ2-1, the V gene TRBV6-2 or TRBV6-3; 11 positions agree with TRBD2. CDR1 is MNHEY and CDR2 is SVGEGT in the germline V gene. This CDR3 is built from 17 residues. Germline trimming cut 2 bases from V and 10 bases from J; bases unmatched to any gene: 13.

This clone was found a few times. The chain combines TRBV5-1 with TRBJ1-4, with D tentatively TRBD1 (5 bases). CDR3 length: 14 residues. Trimming removed 4 bases at V and 6 bases at J, with 13 bases between. CDR1 is SGHRS, CDR2 YFSETQ, per germline. The CDR3 loop is CASSAGTDYEKLFF. DNA for the CDR3: TGCGCCAGCAGCGCCGGGACGGATTATGAAAAACTGTTTTTT.

The V and J genes are TRBV19 and TRBJ1-2; D is unclear. In germline, CDR1 is LNHDA, CDR2 SQIVND (reference sequence). Trimming shortened V by 11 bases and J by 7 bases, and 26 bases separated the two germline ends. This CDR3 contains 15 residues. The CDR3 bases are TGTGCCTCCAGGAAGAACGGCTTATCGGGAATTGGCTACACCTTC. It is translated as CASRKNGLSGIGYTF.

The rearrangement joins TRBV29-1 to TRBJ2-6, with 7 bases that match TRBD1. This CDR3 contains 16 residues. Unmatched junction bases numbered 6, after V lost 4 bases and J lost 0 bases. The germline gives CDR1 SQVTM, CDR2 ANQGSEA. Written as DNA, the CDR3 is TGCAGCGTTGGTCGGGACAGTTCCTCTGGGGCCAACGTCCTGACTTTC. Translating gives CSVGRDSSSGANVLTF. Together with reference TRBV29-1 and TRBJ2-6, the CDR3 gives the full variable domain: SAVISQKPSRDICQRGTSLTIQCQVDSQVTMMFWYRQQPGQSLTLIATANQGSEATYESGFVIDKFPISRPNLTFSTLTVSNMSPEDSSIYLCSVGRDSSSGANVLTFGAGSRLTVL.

The gene calls are TRBV28 and TRBJ1-2; D may be TRBD1 (5 bases). This CDR3 region has 14 residues. V gave up 8 bases and J gave up 3 bases, with 16 bases separating them. Per germline, CDR1 MDHEN and CDR2 SYDVKM. The CDR3 nucleotides read TGTGCCAGCGGCGGAGGGGAATCGTACTATGGCTACACCTTC. Translation: CASGGGESYYGYTF.

This chain joins TRBV10-3 and TRBJ2-5; 7 bases map to TRBD1. CDR1 is ENHRY and CDR2 is SYGVKD in the germline V gene. The CDR3 has 13 amino acids. Trimming took 5 bases from V and 5 from J; bases not matched to a gene: 5. The CDR3 DNA sequence: TGTGCCATCAGTATAGGGGGCCGGGAGACCCAGTACTTC. It yields the protein CAISIGGRETQYF.

V is TRBV3-1 (or the pseudogene TRBV3-2) and J is TRBJ2-7; 8 positions match TRBD1. J lost 2 bases, V lost 4 bases, and 7 bases had no gene match. Germline CDR1 LGHDT, CDR2 YNNKEL (reference sequence). The CDR3 spans 15 residues. CDR3 nucleotide sequence: TGTGCCAGCAGCCGAACCGGGACAGGAACCTACGAGCAGTACTTC. Its protein product is CASSRTGTGTYEQYF.

The rearrangement uses TRBV2 and TRBJ2-5; D uncertain. This CDR3 spans 11 amino acids. Germline CDR1 is SNHLY and CDR2 is FYNNEI. Deletions cut 2 bases from V and 4 bases from J, with 2 bases between. CDR3 loop: CASSELETQYF. The DNA for the CDR3 is TGTGCCAGCAGTGAACTAGAGACCCAGTACTTC.

The V gene is TRBV12-3 or TRBV12-4, the J gene TRBJ1-2; D might be TRBD1 (6 bases). The CDR3 covers 13 residues. The V end lost 5 bases, the J end lost 7 bases, and 14 bases lay between the germline ends. Here the CDR3 reads CASSPQQGRGYTF. The CDR3 DNA is TGTGCCAGCAGTCCACAACAGGGACGTGGCTACACCTTC.

This clone was detected only a few times. The chain is built from TRBV4-1 and TRBJ2-4; 8 nucleotides agree with TRBD1. The CDR3 is 18 residues long. Trimming took 4 bases from V and 0 from J; bases not matched to a gene: 11. The germline V gene encodes CDR1 MGHRA and CDR2 YSYEKL. DNA for the CDR3: TGCGCCAGCAGCCCCGGCCTGGCCAGGGGGCTAGCCAAAAACATTCAGTACTTC. Protein product: CASSPGLARGLAKNIQYF.

The rearrangement links TRBV7-3 to TRBJ2-7, with TRBD1 matching 12 bases. CDR3 length equals 17 residues. Trimming removed 4 bases from V and 5 bases from J; junction bases left unmatched: 12. In germline, CDR1 is SGHTA, CDR2 FQGTGA. CDR3 sequence: CASSYSGTGGVENEQYF. The CDR3 nucleotides read TGTGCCAGCAGCTACTCCGGGACAGGGGGCGTAGAAAACGAGCAGTACTTC.

The chain carries TRBV28 and TRBJ2-7; 8 nucleotides agree with TRBD1. The CDR3 runs to 14 residues. The germline V gene has CDR1 MDHEN and CDR2 SYDVKM. Losses at the gene ends were 4 bases for V and 6 bases for J; bases not matched to a gene: 8. This CDR3 reads CASSSPDRECEQYF. The CDR3 coding sequence is TGTGCCAGCAGTTCCCCGGACAGGGAATGCGAGCAGTACTTC.

DNA of the CDR3: TGTGCCAGCAGCTTAGACAGGGTAGTGAACACCGGGGAGCTGTTTTTT. This encodes CASSLDRVVNTGELFF. V is TRBV7-9 and J is TRBJ2-2, with a possible D match to TRBD1 (6 bases). Per germline, CDR1 SEHNR and CDR2 FQNEAQ (reference sequence). The CDR3 has 16 residues. Deletions cut 1 base from V and 1 base from J, with 10 bases between.

The J gene is TRBJ1-5, the V gene TRBV15; 7 bases are a match to TRBD1. Germline lookup yields CDR1 LNHNV and CDR2 YYDKDF (reference sequence). The V and J ends lost 1 base and 0 bases, in that order; junction bases with no gene match: 3. The CDR3 contains 16 residues. For the CDR3, the DNA is TGTGCCACCAGCAGAGCCAGGGGGGATAGCAATCAGCCCCAGCATTTT. Amino acids: CATSRARGDSNQPQHF.

This chain uses TRBV19 with TRBJ2-3, with TRBD2 matching 10 bases. CDR3 length: 15 amino acids. The germline CDR1 and CDR2 sequences are LNHDA and SQIVND (reference sequence). With 3 bases clipped from V and 4 bases from J, the junction kept 4 bases outside the gene matches. CDR3 amino acids: CASSIQAGGPDTQYF. The CDR3, as DNA: TGTGCCAGTAGTATCCAAGCGGGAGGGCCAGATACGCAGTATTTT.

The chain couples TRBV19 to TRBJ2-6; D gene ambiguous. The CDR3 length is 16 residues. Germline V gene sequence: CDR1 LNHDA, CDR2 SQIVND (reference sequence). The ends were cut back, 4 bases at V and 4 bases at J, with 14 bases in the middle. The CDR3: CASSSPSARGANVLTF. The CDR3 DNA follows: TGTGCCAGTAGTAGCCCTTCTGCTCGGGGGGCCAACGTCCTGACTTTC.

This clone was observed once. The chain combines TRBV28 with TRBJ1-2; 7 bases match TRBD1. Trimming took 4 bases from V and 4 from J; bases not matched to a gene: 6. The CDR3 extends over 14 amino acids. Germline V gives CDR1 MDHEN, CDR2 SYDVKM. The CDR3 DNA follows: TGTGCCAGCAGTTCCGGACAGGCTGCCTATGGCTACACCTTC. This translates into CASSSGQAAYGYTF.